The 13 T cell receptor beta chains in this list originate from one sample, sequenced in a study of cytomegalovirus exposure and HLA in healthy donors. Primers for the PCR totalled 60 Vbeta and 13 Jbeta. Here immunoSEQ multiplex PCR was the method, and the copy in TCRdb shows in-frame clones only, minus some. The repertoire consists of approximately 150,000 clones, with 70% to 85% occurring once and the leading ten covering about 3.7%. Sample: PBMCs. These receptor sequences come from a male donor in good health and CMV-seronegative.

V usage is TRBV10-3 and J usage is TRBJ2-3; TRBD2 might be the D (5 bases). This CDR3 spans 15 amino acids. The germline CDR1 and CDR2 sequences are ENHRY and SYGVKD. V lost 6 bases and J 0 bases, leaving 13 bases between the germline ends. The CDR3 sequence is CAIRAGEFSTDTQYF. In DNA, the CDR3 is TGTGCCATCAGGGCCGGGGAATTTAGCACAGATACGCAGTATTTT.

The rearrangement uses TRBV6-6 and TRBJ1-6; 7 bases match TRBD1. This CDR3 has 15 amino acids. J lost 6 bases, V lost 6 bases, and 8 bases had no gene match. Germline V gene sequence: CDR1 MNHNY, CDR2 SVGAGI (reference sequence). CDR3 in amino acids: CASRLRGDSNSPLHF. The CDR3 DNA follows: TGTGCCAGCAGGCTCAGAGGGGACAGTAATTCACCCCTCCACTTT.

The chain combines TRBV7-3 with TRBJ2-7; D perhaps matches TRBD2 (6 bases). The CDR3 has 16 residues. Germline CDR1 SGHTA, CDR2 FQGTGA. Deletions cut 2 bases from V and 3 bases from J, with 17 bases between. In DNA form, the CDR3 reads TGTGCCAGCAGCTTAGACGGGACTCAGGGCGGCTACGAGCAGTACTTC. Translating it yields CASSLDGTQGGYEQYF.

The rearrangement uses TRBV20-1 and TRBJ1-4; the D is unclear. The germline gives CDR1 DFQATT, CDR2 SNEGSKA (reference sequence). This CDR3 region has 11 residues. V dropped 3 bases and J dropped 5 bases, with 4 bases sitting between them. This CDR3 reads CSASENEKLFF. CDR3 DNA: TGCAGTGCTAGCGAGAATGAAAAACTGTTTTTT.

The CDR3 loop reads CASSTRTGNEKLFF. The CDR3, as DNA: TGTGCCAGCAGCACCCGGACAGGGAATGAAAAACTGTTTTTT. J is TRBJ1-4 and V is TRBV13, with 8 bases that match TRBD1. V lost 5 bases and J lost 5; bases outside the gene matches: 4. The CDR3 has 14 residues. CDR1 and CDR2 (germline): PRHDT, FYEKMQ (reference sequence).

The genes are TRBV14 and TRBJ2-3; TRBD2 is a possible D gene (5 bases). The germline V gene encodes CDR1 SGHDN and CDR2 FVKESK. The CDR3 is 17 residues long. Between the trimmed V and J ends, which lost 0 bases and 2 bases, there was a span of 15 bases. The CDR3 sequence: CASSQDVAGLYTDTQYF. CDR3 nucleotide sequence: TGTGCCAGCAGCCAAGATGTTGCCGGACTTTACACAGATACGCAGTATTTT.

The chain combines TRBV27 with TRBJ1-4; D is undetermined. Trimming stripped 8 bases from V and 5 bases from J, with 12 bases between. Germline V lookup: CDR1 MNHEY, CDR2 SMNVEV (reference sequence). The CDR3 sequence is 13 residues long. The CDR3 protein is CASSVRRNEKLFF. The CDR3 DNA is TGTGCCAGCTCAGTCCGGCGGAATGAAAAACTGTTTTTT.

The CDR3 sequence is CASSQTGNYGYTF. The CDR3 DNA reads TGTGCCAGCTCTCAAACAGGGAACTATGGCTACACCTTC. The genes are TRBV6-4 and TRBJ1-2, with a possible D match to TRBD1 (6 bases). The CDR3 loop spans 13 amino acids. CDR1 is MRHNA and CDR2 is SNTAGT in the germline V gene. Trimming cost V 8 bases and J 2 bases, with 12 bases left between them.

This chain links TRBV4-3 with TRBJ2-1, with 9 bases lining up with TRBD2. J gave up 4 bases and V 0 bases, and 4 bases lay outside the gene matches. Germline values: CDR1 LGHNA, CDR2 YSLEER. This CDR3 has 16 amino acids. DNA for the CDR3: TGCGCCAGCAGCCAAGATCGGCGGGAGGGATACAATGAGCAGTTCTTC. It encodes CASSQDRREGYNEQFF.

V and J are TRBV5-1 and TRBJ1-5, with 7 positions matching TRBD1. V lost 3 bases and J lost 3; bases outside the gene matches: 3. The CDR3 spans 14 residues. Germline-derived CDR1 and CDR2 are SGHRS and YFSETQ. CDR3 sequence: CASSSGQVNQPQHF. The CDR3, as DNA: TGCGCCAGCAGCTCCGGACAGGTCAATCAGCCCCAGCATTTT.

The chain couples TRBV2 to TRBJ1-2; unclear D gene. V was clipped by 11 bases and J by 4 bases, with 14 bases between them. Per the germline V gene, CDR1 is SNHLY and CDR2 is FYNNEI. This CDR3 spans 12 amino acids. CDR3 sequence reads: CAQSRGGYGYTF. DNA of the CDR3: TGTGCCCAAAGTCGGGGTGGCTATGGCTACACCTTC.

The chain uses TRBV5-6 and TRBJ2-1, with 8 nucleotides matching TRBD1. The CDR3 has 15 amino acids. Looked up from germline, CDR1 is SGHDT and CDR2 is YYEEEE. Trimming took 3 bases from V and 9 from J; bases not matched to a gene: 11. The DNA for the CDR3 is TGTGCCAGCAGCTCCCAGGACAGGGTTCTAGGTGAGCAGTTCTTC. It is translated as CASSSQDRVLGEQFF.

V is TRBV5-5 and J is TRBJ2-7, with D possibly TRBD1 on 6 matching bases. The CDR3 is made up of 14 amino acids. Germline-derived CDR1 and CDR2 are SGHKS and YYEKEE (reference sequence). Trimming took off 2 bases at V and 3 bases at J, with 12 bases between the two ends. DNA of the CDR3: TGTGCCAGCAGCTTCAGGACAGAGAGCTACGAGCAGTACTTC. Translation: CASSFRTESYEQYF.